The source of this T cell receptor (beta chain) is a study of identifying expanded T cells in peripheral blood. General study results and limits: Roughly 1.1 clones differed between technical replicates, versus approximately 16 and 20 over time. Across healthy donors, higher total template counts meant significantly greater roughly two-week count variance.

This clone was found once. Its antigen remains unidentified. The CDR3 totals 14 residues. Trimming pared 5 bases from V and 8 bases from J, leaving 16 bases between. Looked up from germline, CDR1 is KGHSH and CDR2 is LQKENI. Clones were sequenced by immunoSEQ multiplex PCR, and TCRdb holds only the in-frame ones, with some missing. The sample has some 100,000 clones, approximately 88% seen once. Collection occurred without any documented infections or immune events in donors. The source is a person aged 18-70 years in good health. The sequencing sample was made of blood. The V gene is TRBV18, the J gene TRBJ2-1, with a weak D call TRBD2 (6 bases). CDR3 protein: CASSFRLTGDEQFF. CDR3 nucleotides: TGTGCCAGCTCATTCCGTCTGACGGGGGATGAGCAGTTCTTC.